A selection of T cell receptor beta chains follows, all from one sample in a study of beta chain features in type 1 diabetes. Sequenced by immunoSEQ multiplex PCR; TCRdb stores in-frame clones only, minus some. The sample holds 150,000 or so clones, around 8.3% seen once. Specimen: central memory CD4+ T cells from blood. The source is a woman under 30 with type 1 diabetes. The CDR3 runs from the conserved cysteine through the conserved F or W. A D gene is named only where the DNA matches it firmly. Rows give clone size only sometimes, using once, few, many, or a class for an expanded clone.

V	J	D	size	DNA	CDR3
TRBV29-1	TRBJ1-4	NA	NA	TGCAGTGGCGGCAGCGAAAATGAAAAACTGTTTTTT	CSGGSENEKLFF
TRBV5-4	TRBJ1-2	NA	NA	TGTGCCAGCAGCCCGACAGCTTGGGGCTACACCTTC	CASSPTAWGYTF
TRBV11-3	TRBJ2-7	NA	NA	TGTGCCAGCAGCCGGCCGGACAGTGACTACGAGCAGTACTTC	CASSRPDSDYEQYF
TRBV15	TRBJ1-2	TRBD1	few	TGTGCCACCAGCCAAGGGACAGGGATGAGCTATGGCTACACCTTC	CATSQGTGMSYGYTF
TRBV5-1	TRBJ2-3	NA	NA	TGCGCCAGCAGCTTGGGGCTAGCCTCCACAGATACGCAGTATTTT	CASSLGLASTDTQYF
TRBV4-1	TRBJ2-5	NA	few	TGCGCCAGCAGCCAAGCCTCGTACCAAGAGACCCAGTACTTC	CASSQASYQETQYF
TRBV15	TRBJ1-5	TRBD1	NA	TGTGCCACCAGCACCCGACAGGGTAGGCAGCCCCAGCATTTT	CATSTRQGRQPQHF
TRBV6-5	TRBJ2-2	NA	NA	TGTGCCAGCAGTCGTAACACCGGGGAGCTGTTTTTT	CASSRNTGELFF
TRBV12-5	TRBJ2-2	NA	NA	TGTGCTAGTGGTCCCTCCAACGGGTATCCCGGGGAGCTGTTTTTT	CASGPSNGYPGELFF
TRBV19	TRBJ2-1	NA	NA	TGTGCCAGTAGTATCGACCAGGGGGGCTCCTACAATGAGCAGTTCTTC	CASSIDQGGSYNEQFF
TRBV29-1	TRBJ1-1	NA	NA	TGCAGCGCCGAGGGAGGGGGCACTGAAGCTTTCTTT	CSAEGGGTEAFF
TRBV7-2	TRBJ2-1	NA	few	TGTGCCAGCAGCTTGAGGCAGACGGTCAATGAGCAGTTCTTC	CASSLRQTVNEQFF
TRBV5-4	TRBJ1-1	NA	NA	TGTGCCAGCAGCTTCTTCGGGGGGCACGTGAGGAACACTGAAGCTTTCTTT	CASSFFGGHVRNTEAFF
TRBV4-2	TRBJ1-1	NA	few	TGTGCCAGCAGCCAAGAGTGGAGGGGAAAGGCAGGCACTGAAGCTTTCTTT	CASSQEWRGKAGTEAFF
TRBV11-2	TRBJ2-1	TRBD2	few	TGTGCCAGCAGCACAACTAGCGTGAATGAGCAGTTCTTC	CASSTTSVNEQFF
TRBV29-1	TRBJ1-2	NA	NA	TGCAGCGTTGAAGATGCCGGCAGGCCCTATGGCTACACCTTC	CSVEDAGRPYGYTF
TRBV6-5	TRBJ2-7	TRBD1	NA	TGTGCCAGCAGTGACAGGGTGGGCTACGAGCAGTACTTC	CASSDRVGYEQYF
TRBV29-1	TRBJ1-1	NA	few	TGCAGCGCGGGCTTGGGGGGGCCCATGAACACTGAAGCTTTCTTT	CSAGLGGPMNTEAFF
TRBV10-3	TRBJ2-3	NA	few	TGTGCCATCAGTGCGGTCGCAGATACGCAGTATTTT	CAISAVADTQYF
TRBV11-3	TRBJ2-5	NA	NA	TGTGCCAGCAGCTCTTTGAGAGAGACCCAGTACTTC	CASSSLRETQYF
TRBV5-1	TRBJ1-6	TRBD1	few	TGCGCCAGCAGCTGGGACAGTAATAATTCACCCCTCCACTTT	CASSWDSNNSPLHF
TRBV28	TRBJ1-5	NA	few	TGTGCCAGCAGTTCCGCCTTAACAGGGACCGAGCATTTT	CASSSALTGTEHF
TRBV4-3	TRBJ2-3	NA	NA	TGCGCCAGCAGCCAAGAACGACAGCGAACGCAGTATTTT	CASSQERQRTQYF
TRBV18	TRBJ1-5	NA	NA	TGTGCCAGCTCACCGGAGACCTTCAGTCAGCCCCAGCATTTT	CASSPETFSQPQHF
TRBV6-1	TRBJ1-2	NA	few	TGTGCCAGCAGTGAAGAGATTGGGGCCCGGGGCTACACCTTC	CASSEEIGARGYTF
TRBV16	TRBJ2-2	NA	NA	TGTGCCAGCAGCTGGGCAGGGATGGGTTTTGCCGGGGAGCTGTTTTTT	CASSWAGMGFAGELFF
TRBV2	TRBJ2-2	TRBD2	few	TGTGCCAGCAGTGAACTAGCGGGGGACGTTCAGGAGCTGTTTTTT	CASSELAGDVQELFF
TRBV5-4	TRBJ2-5	TRBD1	NA	TGTGCCAGCAGCTTCAAGACAGGGTCGGGACAAGAGACCCAGTACTTC	CASSFKTGSGQETQYF
TRBV6-6	TRBJ2-7	NA	few	TGTGCCAGCAGATCAACCTACGAGCAGTACTTC	CASRSTYEQYF
TRBV2	TRBJ2-1	TRBD1	few	TGTGCCAGCAGCTGGGACAGGGGGAACAATGAGCAGTTCTTC	CASSWDRGNNEQFF
TRBV11-2	TRBJ2-1	TRBD1	few	TGTGCCAGCAGCCTACAGGGGGCAGGGAATGAGCAGTTCTTC	CASSLQGAGNEQFF
TRBV6-6	TRBJ2-7	TRBD2	NA	TGTGCCAGCGGGACTAGCGGTCTCTACGAGCAGTACTTC	CASGTSGLYEQYF
TRBV18	TRBJ1-1	NA	NA	TGTGCCAGCTCACCCACAGGGTTAAGCATGAACACTGAAGCTTTCTTT	CASSPTGLSMNTEAFF
TRBV29-1	TRBJ1-2	NA	NA	TGCAGCGTCGCCGGGGGTGCCGAGCGGGGCTACACCTTC	CSVAGGAERGYTF
TRBV5-1	TRBJ2-5	TRBD2	NA	TGCGCCAGCAGCTGGGGAGGGTCTACGGGACTAGGTTCGTCCCAGTACTTC	CASSWGGSTGLGSSQYF
TRBV2	TRBJ2-7	TRBD2	NA	TGTGCCAGCAGGGAAGGGACTAGCGGGAGAGGGTACGAGCAGTACTTC	CASREGTSGRGYEQYF
TRBV19	TRBJ2-2	NA	few	TGTGCCAGTAGTATTTCGTATAGGGGATGGCGCGCAGCCGGGGAGCTGTTTTTT	CASSISYRGWRAAGELFF
TRBV5-6	TRBJ2-7	TRBD2	few	TGTGCCAGCAGCTTGCCGGGAGGATCCTACGAGCAGTACTTC	CASSLPGGSYEQYF
TRBV7-6	TRBJ2-3	TRBD2	few	TGTGCCAGCAGCTCAAATCTTCTAGCGGGAGCATTGGATACGCAGTATTTT	CASSSNLLAGALDTQYF
TRBV28	TRBJ1-2	TRBD1	NA	TGTGCCAGCAGCCGACAGGGGCCTAACTATGGCTACACCTTC	CASSRQGPNYGYTF
TRBV6-5	TRBJ1-2	NA	NA	TGTGCCAGCAGCCCCGGGGGGGCTGGTGGCTACACCTTC	CASSPGGAGGYTF
TRBV7-2	TRBJ2-6	NA	NA	TGTGCCAGCAGCATCAGGGGGGCTGGGGCCAACGTCCTGACTTTC	CASSIRGAGANVLTF
TRBV10-3	TRBJ2-5	NA	NA	TGTGCCATCAGTGGACAGGGAGGAGAGGAGACCCAGTACTTC	CAISGQGGEETQYF
TRBV7-2	TRBJ2-1	NA	NA	TGTGCCAGCAGCTCGCCCGGTTACAATGAGCAGTTCTTC	CASSSPGYNEQFF
TRBV5-1	TRBJ1-6	NA	NA	TGCGCCAGCAGCTTACAGTATAATTCACCCCTCCACTTT	CASSLQYNSPLHF
TRBV27	TRBJ2-7	NA	once	TGTGCCAGCAGTACCATACAGGGTTACGAGCAGTACTTC	CASSTIQGYEQYF
TRBV9	TRBJ1-2	TRBD1	few	TGTGCCAGCAGCCCGGACAGGAACTATGGCTACACCTTC	CASSPDRNYGYTF
TRBV7-2	TRBJ2-5	TRBD2	NA	TGTGCCAGCAGAACTAGCGGGGGGTCGGAGACCCAGTACTTC	CASRTSGGSETQYF
TRBV14	TRBJ2-7	NA	NA	TGTGCCAGCAGCCAAGTAGAAGGGGGCGAGCAGTACTTC	CASSQVEGGEQYF
TRBV2	TRBJ2-2	TRBD1	NA	TGTGCCAGCAGTCTATGGACAGGGGGGACCGGGGAGCTGTTTTTT	CASSLWTGGTGELFF
TRBV15	TRBJ1-3	TRBD1	NA	TGTGCCACCAGCGGACAGGCCCTGGTAGGAGGAAACACCATATATTTT	CATSGQALVGGNTIYF